This T cell receptor beta chain was recorded in a study of T cell changes during pregnancy in multiple sclerosis. This CDR3 region has 15 residues. Germline lookup yields CDR1 SGHTA and CDR2 FQGNSA. V lost 4 bases to trimming and J lost 5 bases; unmatched junction nucleotides: 9. Generated by immunoSEQ multiplex PCR, the TCRdb table keeps only in-frame clones and is missing some. Of 49,000 or so clones in the sample, about 90% were seen once. The specimen was CD4+ T cells from peripheral blood mononuclear cells, collected in the second trimester of pregnancy. The TCR was taken from a female donor in good health, enrolled as a control in a pregnancy study. This chain connects TRBV7-2 to TRBJ1-2; 8 bases match TRBD1. CDR3 sequence: CASSSQTGERYGYTF. The CDR3 nucleotides read TGTGCCAGCAGCTCGCAGACAGGGGAGAGGTATGGCTACACCTTC.